The T cell receptor (beta chain) under discussion was sequenced for a study of CD8+CD57+ T cells in acquired aplastic anemia. Study background: Recorded DNA amounts for sorted CD4+ and CD8+ cells had an average of roughly 3.4 ug.

Genomic DNA, serving as template, underwent TCR beta VDJ and CDR3 profiling. TCRdb fed the reads into MiXCR, producing one record per CDR3 protein. The profile shows 150,000 to 200,000 distinct CDR3 sequences, 55% to 70% of them singletons. Trimming stripped 1 base from V and 6 bases from J, with 11 bases between. The CDR3 length is 14 residues. From germline, CDR1 is SGHVS and CDR2 FQNEAQ. The sample consisted of sorted CD4+, CD8+, or CD8+CD57+ T cells (not recorded which) from PBMCs. V usage is TRBV7-8 and J usage is TRBJ2-3; D gene ambiguous. The TCR sequence derives from a human donor with severe aplastic anemia or a healthy control (not recorded which). This CDR3 is CASSLGGPSDTQYF. CDR3 sequence (DNA): TGTGCCAGCAGCTTAGGCGGACCAAGTGATACGCAGTATTTT.